The next 22 T cell receptor beta chains were all read from a single sample in a study of T cell repertoires in cytomegalovirus infection. TCRdb ran MiXCR on the reads and lists one entry per CDR3 protein. Here the sample spans some 100,000 distinct CDR3 sequences, under 25% being singletons. Material: CD8+ T cells from PBMCs. The receptors come from a human donor in good health (CMV status not recorded). Some clones in this sample may be carry-over from other donors' samples.

The chain has TRBV12-3 or TRBV12-4 and TRBJ2-1; D unclear. V shed 2 bases and J shed 8 bases, with 7 bases lying between them. CDR3 length: 12 residues. The CDR3 reads CASSLKAYEQFF. In nucleotides, the CDR3 is TGTGCCAGCAGTTTAAAGGCGTATGAGCAGTTCTTC.

This clonotype was detected a few times. V and J are TRBV6-6 and TRBJ2-7; either TRBD1 or TRBD2 may supply D (5 bases each). This CDR3 is 16 amino acids long. Trimming took 7 bases from V and 3 from J, leaving 22 bases between them. The germline V gene has CDR1 MNHNY and CDR2 SVGAGI (reference sequence). The CDR3 bases are TGTGCCAGCACACCGGGGCCAAAGGAAGGCCTCTACGAGCAGTACTTC. This gives the protein CASTPGPKEGLYEQYF.

The gene calls are TRBV19 and TRBJ1-2, with no clear D. The CDR3 extends over 13 amino acids. CDR1 and CDR2 (germline): LNHDA, SQIVND (reference sequence). Trimming pared 8 bases from V and 3 bases from J, leaving 13 bases between. Here the CDR3 reads CASRGEGYYGYTF. Here the CDR3 DNA reads TGTGCCAGTCGTGGGGAGGGTTACTATGGCTACACCTTC. The full variable domain, rest sourced from reference TRBV19 and TRBJ1-2, is DGGITQSPKYLFRKEGQNVTLSCEQNLNHDAMYWYRQDPGQGLRLIYYSQIVNDFQKGDIAEGYSVSREKKESFPLTVTSAQKNPTAFYLCASRGEGYYGYTFGSGTRLTVV.

The chain carries TRBV19 and TRBJ1-1; TRBD1 aligns across 9 bases. Unmatched junction bases numbered 3, after V lost 4 bases and J lost 6 bases. The V gene's germline CDR1 is LNHDA and CDR2 SQIVND (reference sequence). This CDR3 is 13 amino acids long. The CDR3: CASSSWTGAEAFF. In DNA form, the CDR3 reads TGTGCCAGTAGTAGTTGGACAGGGGCTGAAGCTTTCTTT. The full variable domain, rest sourced from reference TRBV19 and TRBJ1-1, is DGGITQSPKYLFRKEGQNVTLSCEQNLNHDAMYWYRQDPGQGLRLIYYSQIVNDFQKGDIAEGYSVSREKKESFPLTVTSAQKNPTAFYLCASSSWTGAEAFFGQGTRLTVV.

The J gene is TRBJ1-1, the V gene TRBV15; tentatively, D is TRBD1 (5 bases). Germline CDR1 is LNHNV and CDR2 is YYDKDF (reference sequence). V shed 1 base and J shed 1 base, with 10 bases lying between them. CDR3 length equals 15 residues. The CDR3 loop reads CATSRGAGTNTEAFF. Here the CDR3 DNA reads TGTGCCACCAGCAGAGGAGCAGGGACGAACACTGAAGCTTTCTTT.

This clonotype was observed a handful of times. V is TRBV2 and J is TRBJ2-3; 10 positions match TRBD2. The CDR3 extends over 14 amino acids. After removal of 5 bases from V and 5 bases from J, the junction contained 4 bases not matched to a gene. Germline values: CDR1 SNHLY, CDR2 FYNNEI. Here the CDR3 reads CASSLAGVRDTQYF. Here the CDR3 DNA reads TGTGCCAGCAGTCTAGCGGGGGTCAGAGATACGCAGTATTTT.

The V call is TRBV28, the J call TRBJ2-5, with D hard to call. The CDR3 consists of 15 residues. Trimming took 7 bases from V and 4 from J, leaving 19 bases between them. Looked up from germline, CDR1 is MDHEN and CDR2 is SYDVKM. The CDR3 bases are TGTGCCAGCAAAGCAACGGCAGCCCGCACAGAGACCCAGTACTTC. Translating gives CASKATAARTETQYF.

This chain links TRBV19 with TRBJ2-7; a weak D match, TRBD1 (5 bases). CDR3 length: 15 amino acids. Germline values: CDR1 LNHDA, CDR2 SQIVND (reference sequence). Trimming left V 5 bases short and J 2 bases short, with 16 bases between. CDR3 bases: TGTGCCAGTAGTCCCCTGGACACCCTGACCTACGAGCAGTACTTC. Its protein is CASSPLDTLTYEQYF.

The chain combines TRBV24-1 with TRBJ1-4, with D possibly TRBD1 on 6 matching bases. Germline assignment: CDR1 KGHDR and CDR2 SFDVKD. Trimming shortened V by 2 bases and J by 3 bases, and 9 bases separated the two germline ends. This CDR3 has 15 residues. The CDR3 coding sequence is TGTGCCACCAGTGATTCCGGACAGTCTAATGAAAAACTGTTTTTT. This codes for CATSDSGQSNEKLFF.

V is TRBV6-1 and J is TRBJ1-5, with D hard to call. V lost 6 bases to trimming and J lost 2 bases, with 8 bases between them. There are 13 residues in the CDR3. Germline assignment: CDR1 MNHNS and CDR2 SASEGT. CDR3 DNA: TGTGCCAGCAGCCCCGGGCGCAATCAGCCCCAGCATTTT. The encoded protein is CASSPGRNQPQHF.

This clonotype was observed a few times. A much larger clone differs from this one at a single base, so this may be a read error. The V gene is TRBV14, the J gene TRBJ2-7, with TRBD1 matching over 9 bases. J lost 3 bases, V lost 6 bases, and 6 bases had no gene match. CDR3 length: 14 amino acids. Germline CDR1 and CDR2: SGHDN and FVKESK. In DNA, the CDR3 is TGTGCCAGCAGATCGGGACAGGGAGACTACGAGCAGTACTTC. This gives the protein CASRSGQGDYEQYF. Drawing the rest from reference TRBV14 and TRBJ2-7, the complete variable domain is EAGVTQFPSHSVIEKGQTVTLRCDPISGHDNLYWYRRVMGKEIKFLLHFVKESKQDESGMPNNRFLAERTGGTYSTLKVQPAELEDSGVYFCASRSGQGDYEQYFGPGTRLTVT.

This clonotype was detected many times. The CDR3 nucleotides are TGTGCCAGCAGCCGAAATCCAAACACTGAAGCTTTCTTT. Its protein product is CASSRNPNTEAFF. The chain couples TRBV7-2 to TRBJ1-1; D call uncertain. Trimming pared 5 bases from V and 2 bases from J, leaving 9 bases between. Germline V lookup: CDR1 SGHTA, CDR2 FQGNSA. The CDR3 has 13 amino acids. The complete variable domain, with remaining parts taken from reference TRBV7-2 and TRBJ1-1, reads GAGVSQSPSNKVTEKGKDVELRCDPISGHTALYWYRQSLGQGLEFLIYFQGNSAPDKSGLPSDRFSAERTGGSVSTLTIQRTQQEDSAVYLCASSRNPNTEAFFGQGTRLTVV.

The CDR3 spells CSARGQGNYGYTF. In DNA form, the CDR3 reads TGCAGTGCTAGAGGTCAGGGGAACTATGGCTACACCTTC. J is TRBJ1-2 and V is TRBV20-1, with D perhaps TRBD1 (6 bases). Germline CDR1 DFQATT, CDR2 SNEGSKA (reference sequence). V gave up 1 base and J gave up 2 bases, with 8 bases separating them. The CDR3 runs to 13 residues.

This rearrangement joins TRBV2 to TRBJ2-7, with 8 bases fitting TRBD1. Trimming removed 6 bases from V and 4 bases from J; junction bases left unmatched: 5. The germline V gene has CDR1 SNHLY and CDR2 FYNNEI. This CDR3 region has 13 residues. CDR3: CASRDRAKYEQYF. Written as DNA, the CDR3 is TGTGCCAGCAGGGACAGGGCAAAGTACGAGCAGTACTTC.

The chain recombines TRBV19 with TRBJ1-1; D is ambiguous. This CDR3 is 13 amino acids long. The V and J ends lost 2 bases and 2 bases respectively, with 6 bases between them. CDR1 and CDR2 from the germline V gene are LNHDA and SQIVND (reference sequence). The CDR3 sequence: CASSIKINTEAFF. The CDR3 coding sequence is TGTGCCAGTAGTATAAAGATAAACACTGAAGCTTTCTTT.

This clonotype appeared a few times. V and J are TRBV6-2 or TRBV6-3 and TRBJ2-3; 7 bases map to TRBD2. CDR1 and CDR2 (germline): MNHEY, SVGEGT. The junction had 22 bases not matched to a gene; V was cut back by 0 bases and J by 7 bases. The CDR3 has 20 residues. CDR3 DNA sequence: TGTGCCAGCAGTTACTCGACCCCCTCAACTAGCGTGGCTCCGACATATACGCAGTATTTT. Residues: CASSYSTPSTSVAPTYTQYF.

J is TRBJ2-3 and V is TRBV6-4; 9 positions match TRBD1. Unmatched junction bases numbered 8, after V lost 6 bases and J lost 4 bases. Germline V lookup: CDR1 MRHNA, CDR2 SNTAGT. The CDR3 spans 15 residues. The CDR3: CASSPTGGTSDTQYF. CDR3 sequence (DNA): TGTGCCAGCAGCCCGACAGGGGGAACGTCAGATACGCAGTATTTT.

The sample holds a few counts of this clonotype. J is TRBJ1-6 and V is TRBV28; D is perhaps TRBD1 (6 bases). Trimming took 2 bases from V and 7 from J, leaving 9 bases between them. There are 14 residues in the CDR3. From germline, CDR1 is MDHEN and CDR2 SYDVKM. CDR3 coding DNA: TGTGCCAGCAGTTTAACAGGGAACAATTCACCCCTCCACTTT. This codes for CASSLTGNNSPLHF.

This clonotype was seen a few times. The gene calls are TRBV13 and TRBJ1-6; the D is unclear. V was cut by 2 bases and J by 8 bases, with 7 bases left in between. The CDR3 is 13 residues long. Germline V gene sequence: CDR1 PRHDT, CDR2 FYEKMQ (reference sequence). The CDR3 spells CASSLYRDSPLHF. The CDR3 nucleotides are TGTGCCAGCAGCTTATATAGGGATTCACCCCTCCACTTT.

The chain employs TRBV11-2 and TRBJ2-3; D gene unclear. The CDR3 spans 12 residues. Germline V gene sequence: CDR1 SGHAT, CDR2 FQNNGV. V was shortened by 1 base and J by 6 bases, with 5 bases between the two germline ends. CDR3 region: CASSLVQDTQYF. CDR3 nucleotides: TGTGCCAGCAGCTTAGTGCAGGATACGCAGTATTTT.

This chain links TRBV2 with TRBJ1-1; D remains unclear. Germline CDR1 SNHLY, CDR2 FYNNEI. The CDR3 has 11 residues. Trimming took off 5 bases at V and 7 bases at J, with 8 bases between the two ends. CDR3 sequence reads: CASSSQDEAFF. CDR3 sequence (DNA): TGTGCCAGCAGTAGCCAGGATGAAGCTTTCTTT. Together with reference TRBV2 and TRBJ1-1, the CDR3 gives the full variable domain: EPEVTQTPSHQVTQMGQEVILRCVPISNHLYFYWYRQILGQKVEFLVSFYNNEISEKSEIFDDQFSVERPDGSNFTLKIRSTKLEDSAMYFCASSSQDEAFFGQGTRLTVV.

This sequence joins TRBV29-1 and TRBJ2-5; unclear D gene. The V gene's germline CDR1 is SQVTM and CDR2 ANQGSEA. The CDR3 covers 10 residues. CDR3 sequence reads: CRVFRETQYF. The CDR3 bases are TGCAGGGTTTTCCGGGAGACCCAGTACTTC.